What follows are 17 T cell receptor beta chains derived from one specimen sequenced in a study of T cell repertoires in cytomegalovirus infection. TCRdb used MiXCR to reprocess the reads, holding one entry per CDR3 protein. The sample has 450,000 to 650,000 distinct CDR3 sequences, more than 20% seen once. The sample was PBMCs. The receptors stem from a human donor in good health (CMV status not recorded). Some clones in this sample may be carry-over from other donors' samples.

In this sample, this clonotype turned up a few times. The chain couples TRBV7-9 to TRBJ2-4; D is ambiguous. The CDR3 length is 14 residues. Trimming took 3 bases from V and 0 from J, leaving 6 bases between them. Germline V gene data show CDR1 as SEHNR and CDR2 as FQNEAQ (reference sequence). The CDR3 DNA reads TGTGCCAGCAGCTTCGAGGCAGCCAAAAACATTCAGTACTTC. Residues: CASSFEAAKNIQYF.

The count of this clonotype is one. The chain carries TRBV6-1 and TRBJ1-1; possibly TRBD1 for D (5 bases). V was clipped by 3 bases and J by 2 bases, with 13 bases between them. The CDR3 is made up of 15 amino acids. Germline values: CDR1 MNHNS, CDR2 SASEGT. In nucleotides, the CDR3 is TGTGCCAGCAGTGAGGGCTTCGGGGCAAACACTGAAGCTTTCTTT. Translated: CASSEGFGANTEAFF.

J is TRBJ2-7 and V is TRBV4-2, with D uncertain. The V gene's germline CDR1 is LGHNA and CDR2 YNFKEQ. This CDR3 region has 14 residues. Trimming removed 1 base from V and 3 bases from J, with 10 bases in between. The CDR3 DNA reads TGTGCCAGCAGCCAAGGGACGGTGTTCTACGAGCAGTACTTC. Translated, it gives CASSQGTVFYEQYF.

There are a few counts of this clonotype. The chain couples TRBV7-2 to TRBJ1-1; the match to TRBD1 covers 7 bases. The CDR3 covers 16 residues. CDR1 and CDR2 (germline): SGHTA, FQGNSA. V trimming: 5 bases; J trimming: 0 bases; junction bases outside the gene matches: 9. CDR3 bases: TGTGCCAGCAGCCTGATTAGGGACAGCCTGAACACTGAAGCTTTCTTT. Translation: CASSLIRDSLNTEAFF.

This clonotype came up a few times. This chain connects TRBV28 to TRBJ1-2; the match to TRBD1 covers 12 bases. The CDR3 spans 16 residues. With 7 bases clipped from V and 4 bases from J, the junction kept 10 bases outside the gene matches. Germline CDR1 MDHEN, CDR2 SYDVKM. CDR3 nucleotide sequence: TGTGCCAGCACTACCCCCGGGACAGGGGGCGGCTATGGCTACACCTTC. Translated: CASTTPGTGGGYGYTF.

The chain combines TRBV7-9 with TRBJ2-7, with 10 bases aligning to TRBD2. CDR3 length: 14 residues. Germline-derived CDR1 and CDR2 are SEHNR and FQNEAQ (reference sequence). J lost 3 bases, V lost 6 bases, and 5 bases had no gene match. The CDR3 nucleotides are TGTGCCAGCAGTCCCCCTAGCGGGAGCTACGAGCAGTACTTC. Its translation is CASSPPSGSYEQYF.

The count of this clonotype is one. The chain couples TRBV7-2 to TRBJ2-7; D is unclear. CDR1 and CDR2 from the germline V gene are SGHTA and FQGNSA. The V and J ends lost 2 bases and 4 bases respectively, with 9 bases between them. The CDR3 extends over 13 amino acids. CDR3 in DNA: TGTGCCAGCAGCTTAATGATCGTTTACGAGCAGTACTTC. It is translated as CASSLMIVYEQYF.

This clonotype was observed a few times. This rearrangement joins TRBV7-8 to TRBJ2-7; possible D gene TRBD2, 5 bases. Germline V CDR1 and CDR2: SGHVS, FQNEAQ. CDR3 size: 17 residues. The V end lost 1 base, the J end lost 5 bases, and 21 bases lay between the germline ends. The DNA of the CDR3 is TGTGCCAGCAGCTTAGGCGCAGGACGACTAACACACGACGAGCAGTACGTC. Translated, it gives CASSLGAGRLTHDEQYV.

The chain uses TRBV9 and TRBJ2-1; TRBD1 matches 9 bases. CDR1 SGDLS and CDR2 YYNGEE come from the germline V gene. After removal of 2 bases from V and 10 bases from J, the junction contained 13 bases not matched to a gene. This CDR3 region has 16 residues. In nucleotides, the CDR3 is TGTGCCAGCAGCGTGGGACAGGGACCCGGGACTCGGGAGCAGTTCTTC. This translates into CASSVGQGPGTREQFF.

This clonotype was seen only a few times. This chain links TRBV27 with TRBJ2-5; D unclear. The ends were cut back, 0 bases at V and 5 bases at J, with 7 bases in the middle. The CDR3 contains 13 residues. Per the germline V gene, CDR1 is MNHEY and CDR2 is SMNVEV (reference sequence). This CDR3 is CASSLSIQETQYF. For the CDR3, the DNA is TGTGCCAGCAGTTTATCGATTCAGGAGACCCAGTACTTC.

The table lists this clonotype with a count of one. The rearrangement uses TRBV19 and TRBJ2-1; 8 bases fit TRBD1. CDR1 is LNHDA, CDR2 SQIVND, per germline (reference sequence). The CDR3 has 14 amino acids. With 3 bases clipped from V and 16 bases from J, the junction kept 14 bases outside the gene matches. In nucleotides, the CDR3 is TGTGCCAGTAGTATTCAGGCAGGGGGCAGCGTATTTTTCTTC. Translated: CASSIQAGGSVFFF.

This clonotype has only a few counts. V gene TRBV27 combines with J gene TRBJ2-1; the match to TRBD2 covers 12 bases. The V gene end was trimmed by 10 bases and the J gene end by 8 bases; junction bases not matched to a gene: 9. The CDR3 sequence is 14 residues long. Germline CDR1 and CDR2: MNHEY and SMNVEV (reference sequence). In nucleotides, the CDR3 is TGTGCCATCCAGCGGACTAGCGGGGTGGATGAGCAGTTCTTC. As protein: CAIQRTSGVDEQFF.

This clonotype was found a few times. The CDR3 spells CASSQDRRGRAGSYNEQFF. The CDR3 DNA is TGTGCCAGCAGCCAAGATCGGCGCGGGAGGGCCGGGTCCTACAATGAGCAGTTCTTC. This chain uses TRBV14 with TRBJ2-1, with TRBD2 identical over 9 bases. The CDR3 runs to 19 residues. Germline V gene lookup returns CDR1 SGHDN and CDR2 FVKESK. Trimming removed 0 bases from V and 1 base from J; junction bases left unmatched: 10.

This clonotype was seen only a few times. The V and J genes are TRBV6-2 or TRBV6-3 and TRBJ1-1; no clear D gene. Trimming pared 2 bases from V and 6 bases from J, leaving 13 bases between. The CDR3 runs to 14 residues. Germline V lookup: CDR1 MNHEY, CDR2 SVGEGT. CDR3 residues: CASSYDKGRPEAFF. The CDR3 DNA reads TGTGCCAGCAGTTACGATAAAGGCCGACCTGAAGCTTTCTTT.

The chain has TRBV6-1 and TRBJ2-6; no firm D call. Trimming pared 9 bases from V and 4 bases from J, leaving 10 bases between. This CDR3 contains 13 residues. The germline gives CDR1 MNHNS, CDR2 SASEGT. The CDR3 nucleotides read TGTGCCAGTGAGAGAAGCGGGGCCAACGTCCTGACTTTC. Translated, it gives CASERSGANVLTF.

This clonotype was seen ten or more times. J is TRBJ1-1 and V is TRBV4-1; no definite D call. V shed 5 bases and J shed 4 bases, with 14 bases lying between them. The CDR3 totals 14 residues. Per the germline V gene, CDR1 is MGHRA and CDR2 is YSYEKL. In nucleotides, the CDR3 is TGCGCCAGCAGCGGGCCGCTAAAGGGCACTGAAGCTTTCTTT. This gives the protein CASSGPLKGTEAFF.

This clonotype was seen only a few times. The chain has TRBV24-1 and TRBJ2-1; 7 nucleotides match TRBD2. There are 14 residues in the CDR3. Germline V CDR1 and CDR2: KGHDR, SFDVKD. V lost 4 bases, J lost 7 bases, and 6 bases stayed unmatched. Here the CDR3 DNA reads TGTGCCACCAGTGACCCTAGCGGTAGGAATGAGCAGTTCTTC. Its translation is CATSDPSGRNEQFF.